Each of the 13 T cell receptor beta chains below was sequenced from the same sample in a study of post-analysis software for immune sequencing data. Study-level findings and limits: There were roughly 5 TRBV segments more frequent in patients than controls, and TRBV5-6, TRBV5-1 and TRBV20-1 were among them.

Their recognized antigens are unknown. Unique molecular identifiers tagged the TCR beta cDNA libraries. MiXCR, applied by TCRdb to the PCR reads, yields one record per CDR3 protein. In the table there are more than 450,000 distinct CDR3 sequences, about a third of which are singletons. What was sequenced was blood. The receptors shown here come from a girl aged 2-17 years with multiple sclerosis.

This chain links TRBV27 with TRBJ2-4; a weak D match, TRBD1 (6 bases). The length of the CDR3 is 14 residues. Germline CDR1 reads MNHEY; CDR2 reads SMNVEV (reference sequence). The V and J ends lost 4 bases and 6 bases respectively, with 13 bases between them. The CDR3 sequence is CASSYSGVGNIQYF. In DNA, the CDR3 is TGTGCCAGCAGTTACTCAGGGGTGGGAAACATTCAGTACTTC.

The table lists this clonotype with a few counts. The chain has TRBV10-3 and TRBJ2-7; D is unclear. V lost 6 bases and J lost 7, with 16 bases in between. CDR3 length equals 13 residues. Germline values: CDR1 ENHRY, CDR2 SYGVKD. The CDR3 here is CAIRGRPADEQYF. The CDR3 bases are TGTGCCATCAGGGGAAGGCCCGCGGATGAGCAGTACTTC.

This clonotype was counted only a few times. This chain uses TRBV27 with TRBJ2-7, with 8 positions matching TRBD1. V lost 4 bases, J lost 4 bases, and 6 bases stayed unmatched. Germline values: CDR1 MNHEY, CDR2 SMNVEV (reference sequence). This CDR3 region has 14 residues. The DNA of the CDR3 is TGTGCCAGCAGTTGCTCCAGGGGGCGTTACGAGCAGTACTTC. Its protein is CASSCSRGRYEQYF.

This clonotype was found a few times. The V call is TRBV29-1, the J call TRBJ2-5; D might be TRBD1 (5 bases). Germline V gives CDR1 SQVTM, CDR2 ANQGSEA. The CDR3 runs to 14 residues. The V end was cut by 1 base, the J end by 3 bases, with 12 bases between. This chain's CDR3 is CSVEGTHVKETQYF. The CDR3 bases are TGCAGCGTTGAAGGGACACATGTTAAAGAGACCCAGTACTTC.

In this sample, this clonotype turned up once. This sequence joins TRBV20-1 and TRBJ1-1; D is uncertain. V was cut by 0 bases and J by 0 bases, with 8 bases left in between. Germline V lookup: CDR1 DFQATT, CDR2 SNEGSKA (reference sequence). This CDR3 has 14 amino acids. The CDR3 sequence is CSARDVTLNTEAFF. CDR3 nucleotides: TGCAGTGCTAGAGACGTGACATTGAACACTGAAGCTTTCTTT.

The table lists this clonotype with a few counts. This chain links TRBV28 with TRBJ2-7, with a possible D match to TRBD1 (5 bases). The CDR3 is 13 residues long. Trimming stripped 6 bases from V and 6 bases from J, with 15 bases between. Germline CDR1 is MDHEN and CDR2 is SYDVKM. The CDR3 sequence is CASRKAPGREQYF. The DNA for the CDR3 is TGTGCCAGCAGAAAAGCTCCAGGGCGCGAGCAGTACTTC.

This chain connects TRBV3-1 to TRBJ2-3; D not resolved. This CDR3 is built from 15 residues. Germline V gene data show CDR1 as LGHDT and CDR2 as YNNKEL (reference sequence). Trimming took 4 bases from V and 6 from J, leaving 17 bases between them. The CDR3 spells CASSPAGITEDTQYF. The CDR3, as DNA: TGTGCCAGCAGCCCCGCAGGAATCACCGAGGATACGCAGTATTTT.

This clonotype showed up just a few times. The CDR3 spells CASSPGTSETQYF. CDR3 coding DNA: TGTGCCAGCAGCCCCGGGACATCAGAGACCCAGTACTTC. This chain uses TRBV11-2 with TRBJ2-5; tentative D call: TRBD1 (6 bases). Looked up from germline, CDR1 is SGHAT and CDR2 is FQNNGV. The ends were cut back, 5 bases at V and 4 bases at J, with 11 bases in the middle. CDR3 size: 13 residues.

This clonotype was seen more than once but under ten times. The V gene is TRBV10-1, the J gene TRBJ2-1, with a tentative D call TRBD2 (6 bases). This CDR3 contains 13 residues. The germline V gene encodes CDR1 WNHNN and CDR2 SYGVQD (reference sequence). Trimming shortened V by 0 bases and J by 10 bases, and 10 bases separated the two germline ends. CDR3 bases: TGCGCCAGCAGTGAGTCGATAAGCGGGGAGCAGTTCTTC. This codes for CASSESISGEQFF.

This clonotype was counted only a few times. The chain couples TRBV5-6 to TRBJ2-7; D ambiguous. V gave up 3 bases and J gave up 0 bases, with 13 bases separating them. The germline CDR1 and CDR2 sequences are SGHDT and YYEEEE. The CDR3 has 15 residues. CDR3 DNA: TGTGCCAGCAGCTCGACCCCGAGGAGCTCCTACGAGCAGTACTTC. Translation gives CASSSTPRSSYEQYF.

The chain uses TRBV20-1 and TRBJ2-7; the match to TRBD2 covers 8 bases. Germline CDR1 is DFQATT and CDR2 is SNEGSKA (reference sequence). Trimming cost V 2 bases and J 5 bases; bases outside gene matches: 11. The CDR3 consists of 15 residues. The CDR3 sequence: CSARLGGGNRDEQYF. The DNA of the CDR3 is TGCAGTGCTAGACTCGGCGGGGGGAATCGAGACGAGCAGTACTTC.

This clonotype was detected only a few times. J is TRBJ2-1 and V is TRBV6-1; possibly TRBD2 for D (5 bases). The ends were cut back, 8 bases at V and 4 bases at J, with 18 bases in the middle. The germline CDR1 and CDR2 sequences are MNHNS and SASEGT. The CDR3 spans 15 residues. The CDR3 nucleotides are TGTGCCAGCGGGATACGGGGAAACGAATACAATGAGCAGTTCTTC. Protein sequence: CASGIRGNEYNEQFF.

The chain recombines TRBV20-1 with TRBJ2-5; either TRBD1 or TRBD2 may fit D (5 bases each). This CDR3 comprises 12 residues. Germline lookup yields CDR1 DFQATT and CDR2 SNEGSKA (reference sequence). CDR3 DNA sequence: TGCAGCCTGGGACGGTCGGAAGAGACCCAGTACTTC. It translates to CSLGRSEETQYF.